This T cell receptor beta chain stems from a study of T cells in tuberculosis (dated by TCRdb to the late 2010s). The study in broad terms: In the study, CD1B tetramers and high-throughput TCR immunosequencing were combined to characterize T cells specific for the mycobacterial lipid antigen glucose monomycolate (GMM). A South African clinical cohort compared IGRA-negative adolescents, IGRA-positive adolescents with latent tuberculosis and adults with active tuberculosis, ten per group. PBMC from patients with active tuberculosis were archived either before the start of standard anti-tuberculosis treatment or within 7 days of starting that treatment. The paper as a whole reports these results and caveats: Which clinical samples got chosen depended on the availability of cryopreserved specimens, and the active tuberculosis cases were adults, whereas the controls were adolescents. Compared with IGRA-negative controls, TCR-alpha repertoires from active tuberculosis had smaller mean NN-distances to GMM-specific TCRs, which suggests that these TCRs underwent clonal expansion. An accuracy of 85% to 90% (AUROC about 0.91) was reached by a classifier using the diverse GMM-specific repertoire, compared with more than 65% accuracy when GEM motif frequencies were used. The smaller NN-distances were partly driven by shorter CDR3-alpha lengths in active tuberculosis patients, and the difference for TCR-beta did not reach statistical significance.

According to the study, the label for this sample's time point signals: new active TB diagnosis, blood taken before or within 7 days of starting treatment. Active tuberculosis patients were HIV-seronegative South African adults aged 18 years or older with a new diagnosis. Active tuberculosis was confirmed by positive sputum smear microscopy and/or positive M. tuberculosis culture. Immunosequencing was performed on unsorted cryopreserved PBMC and covered 100,000 or so T cells per clinical donor on average. As encoded in the germline V gene, CDR1 is SGHAT while CDR2 is FQNNGV. Trimming leaves V shorter by 5 bases and J shorter by 3 bases, with the junction holding 18 bases beyond the gene matches. From its cysteine to its phenylalanine, the CDR3 spans 18 amino acids. Of the read, only the CDR3 DNA is kept; its 54 bases are in frame from base 1. TCR libraries were generated with the immunoSEQ multiplex PCR assay, using TCR-beta and/or TCR-alpha/delta assays for each sample. The Illumina high-throughput platform was used to sequence the amplified TCR libraries. The paper's data handling went like this. Clustering and dimensionality reduction relied on pairwise TCRdist distances among GMM-specific receptors from T cells that were either sorted ex vivo or expanded in vitro. Each clinical repertoire received a mean NN-distance score, defined as the average TCRdist to the nearest 10% of tetramer-positive reference sequences. GEM TCR motif frequency was calculated as the fraction of unique TCRs that matched known GEM sequences in V/J usage and CDR3 length. Active tuberculosis was classified by linear discriminant analysis with leave-one-out cross-validation, implemented in scikit-learn. TCRdb carries this immuneACCESS record with in-frame sequences only. Its versions omit some clonotypes, under half of them owing to an unresolved V gene in the studies checked, with the rest unexplained. From that table come the V and J calls and clone size; the DNA was used to work out D and trimming. The sample table holds about 34,000 clones, of which approximately 93% were seen once. About an eighth of the sample lies in the top ten.

A remark on this clone: Its antigen is unknown. Base qualities are not recorded, but no much larger clone differs from it by a single base.

The chain is assembled from TRBV11-2 and TRBJ2-7; 8 bases in between match TRBD2. The sequence was obtained from an adult with tuberculosis. Sequences were derived from PBMCs, sampled at tuberculosis diagnosis. The nucleotides read TGTGCCAGCAGCCCGATTATGAGGAAGCGGGGGATCGTCTACGAGCAGTACTTC. It translates as CASSPIMRKRGIVYEQYF.